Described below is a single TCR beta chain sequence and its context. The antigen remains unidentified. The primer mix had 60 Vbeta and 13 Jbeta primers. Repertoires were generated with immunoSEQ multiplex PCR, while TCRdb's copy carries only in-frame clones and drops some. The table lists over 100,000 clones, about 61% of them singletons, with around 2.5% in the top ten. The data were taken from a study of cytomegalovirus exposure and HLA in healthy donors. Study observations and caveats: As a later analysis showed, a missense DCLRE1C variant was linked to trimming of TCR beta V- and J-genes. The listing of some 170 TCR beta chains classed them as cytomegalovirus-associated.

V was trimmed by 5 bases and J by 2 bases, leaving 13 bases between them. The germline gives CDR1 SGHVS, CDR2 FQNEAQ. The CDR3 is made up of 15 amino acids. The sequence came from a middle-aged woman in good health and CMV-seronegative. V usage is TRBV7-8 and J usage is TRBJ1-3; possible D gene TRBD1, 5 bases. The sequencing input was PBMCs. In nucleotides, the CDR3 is TGTGCCAGCAGCCCCATGGGGCGGACTGGAAACACCATATATTTT. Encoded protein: CASSPMGRTGNTIYF.